A single sample is the source of the 2 T cell receptor beta chains below, sequenced in a study of cytomegalovirus exposure and HLA in healthy donors. Researchers ran the PCR with 60 Vbeta and 13 Jbeta primers. The assay was immunoSEQ multiplex PCR, and TCRdb's table has in-frame clones only and misses some. The sample records 150,000 or so clones, roughly 81% being singletons. The sequencing sample was made of PBMCs. The receptors were gathered from a female donor in good health and CMV-seronegative.

The chain has TRBV27 and TRBJ1-1, with 11 bases that match TRBD1. J was trimmed by 3 bases and V by 4 bases; bases with no gene match: 7. The germline V gene encodes CDR1 MNHEY and CDR2 SMNVEV (reference sequence). This CDR3 has 16 residues. The CDR3 DNA reads as TGTGCCAGCAGTTCCCGACTGGGACAGGGGGACACTGAAGCTTTCTTT. Its protein product is CASSSRLGQGDTEAFF.

This chain joins TRBV7-9 and TRBJ2-3; D uncertain. Germline CDR1 SEHNR, CDR2 FQNEAQ (reference sequence). Trimming left V 6 bases short and J 0 bases short, with 4 bases between. This CDR3 contains 12 residues. DNA for the CDR3: TGTGCCAGCAGACGGAGCACAGATACGCAGTATTTT. Its translation is CASRRSTDTQYF.